The 30 T cell receptor beta chains presented below share a single source sample, sequenced in a study of T cell changes during pregnancy in multiple sclerosis. This table comes from immunoSEQ multiplex PCR, and its TCRdb copy is limited to in-frame clones, with some not included. In the table there are about 28,000 clones, 90% to 95% of which are singletons. The sequenced sample was peripheral blood, obtained in the first trimester of pregnancy. These receptors were collected from a female donor in good health, enrolled as a control in a pregnancy study.

V usage is TRBV2 and J usage is TRBJ1-6, with a possible D match to TRBD1 (6 bases). With 10 bases removed from V and 4 bases from J, the gap between germline ends came to 14 bases. The CDR3 has 14 residues. From germline, CDR1 is SNHLY and CDR2 FYNNEI. Here the CDR3 DNA reads TGTGCCACTTCTACAGGGAAGTATAATTCACCCCTCCACTTT. This translates into CATSTGKYNSPLHF.

The rearrangement uses TRBV10-2 and TRBJ1-1; TRBD1 might be the D (6 bases). This CDR3 has 15 residues. With 6 bases removed from V and 0 bases from J, the gap between germline ends came to 14 bases. The V gene's germline CDR1 is WSHSY and CDR2 SAAADI. In DNA form, the CDR3 reads TGCGCCAGCAGGAACATACAGGGCATGAACACTGAAGCTTTCTTT. This sequence encodes CASRNIQGMNTEAFF.

This clone was observed once. This chain links TRBV6-4 with TRBJ2-3; a weak D match, TRBD1 (6 bases). With 2 bases removed from V and 2 bases from J, the gap between germline ends came to 17 bases. The CDR3 spans 17 residues. Germline-derived CDR1 and CDR2 are MRHNA and SNTAGT. CDR3 region: CASSDPVGDNHTDTQYF. DNA for the CDR3: TGTGCCAGCAGTGACCCGGTTGGGGACAACCACACAGATACGCAGTATTTT.

This clone is a singleton in its sample. The chain recombines TRBV11-3 with TRBJ2-5; maybe TRBD2 (6 bases). The V end was cut by 5 bases, the J end by 1 base, with 14 bases between. Germline values: CDR1 SGHNT, CDR2 YENEEA. The CDR3 spans 15 residues. In DNA, the CDR3 is TGTGCCAGCAGCCTCCCCGGGACTCCCCAAGAGACCCAGTACTTC. This encodes CASSLPGTPQETQYF.

V usage is TRBV18 and J usage is TRBJ1-1; the match to TRBD1 covers 8 bases. Trimming removed 5 bases from V and 5 bases from J; junction bases left unmatched: 4. This CDR3 has 13 amino acids. Germline lookup yields CDR1 KGHSH and CDR2 LQKENI. DNA for the CDR3: TGTGCCAGCTCAAAACAGGGGGGGACTGAAGCTTTCTTT. The encoded protein is CASSKQGGTEAFF.

The rearrangement uses TRBV6-1 and TRBJ2-1; a possible D gene is TRBD2 (5 bases). Deletions cut 6 bases from V and 1 base from J, with 13 bases between. The germline gives CDR1 MNHNS, CDR2 SASEGT. CDR3 length: 15 amino acids. The CDR3 loop is CASRGRRASYNEQFF. For the CDR3, the DNA is TGTGCCAGCAGGGGGAGACGGGCATCCTACAATGAGCAGTTCTTC.

This clone has just one count. The chain has TRBV19 and TRBJ1-2, with 9 bases aligning to TRBD1. The J segment lost 6 bases and the V segment lost 3 bases, leaving 5 bases of the junction unmatched. Germline V gene data show CDR1 as LNHDA and CDR2 as SQIVND (reference sequence). This CDR3 spans 14 amino acids. Here the CDR3 reads CASSIGQGSDGYTF. The CDR3 nucleotides read TGTGCCAGTAGTATCGGACAGGGGAGCGATGGCTACACCTTC.

This chain links TRBV27 with TRBJ1-2, with 7 bases matching TRBD1. In germline, CDR1 is MNHEY, CDR2 SMNVEV (reference sequence). The CDR3 has 14 amino acids. Losses at the gene ends were 5 bases for V and 1 base for J; bases not matched to a gene: 4. CDR3 nucleotides: TGTGCCAGCAGTCAGTACAGGGGTAACTATGGCTACACCTTC. It is translated as CASSQYRGNYGYTF.

CDR3 sequence: CAISESAGANSGEQFF. CDR3 nucleotide sequence: TGTGCCATCAGTGAGTCGGCGGGGGCCAACTCGGGTGAGCAGTTCTTC. The rearrangement links TRBV10-3 to TRBJ2-1; perhaps TRBD2 as D (7 bases). The germline V and J ends were trimmed by 0 bases and 9 bases, with 18 bases remaining between them. The CDR3 loop spans 16 amino acids. The germline V gene has CDR1 ENHRY and CDR2 SYGVKD.

The J gene is TRBJ2-7, the V gene TRBV18; no firm D call. The germline V gene has CDR1 KGHSH and CDR2 LQKENI. V was shortened by 2 bases and J by 2 bases, with 7 bases between the two germline ends. CDR3 length equals 13 residues. The CDR3 DNA is TGTGCCAGCTCACCAGAGGTTACCTACGAGCAGTACTTC. It encodes CASSPEVTYEQYF.

This sequence joins TRBV11-2 and TRBJ2-5, with 9 bases matching TRBD1. The closer fit of TRBJ2-7 to the DNA end suggests the J call may be wrong. CDR1 is SGHAT, CDR2 FQNNGV, per germline. The CDR3 runs 16 residues. CDR3 sequence: CASSSTIGQGSYEQYF. The CDR3 coding sequence is TGTGCCAGCAGCTCGACCATCGGACAGGGGTCCTACGAGCAGTACTTC.

V is TRBV14 and J is TRBJ1-1; maybe TRBD1 (5 bases). This CDR3 contains 16 residues. The ends were cut back, 0 bases at V and 0 bases at J, with 11 bases in the middle. Looked up from germline, CDR1 is SGHDN and CDR2 is FVKESK. CDR3 amino acids: CASSQDQGSVNTEAFF. Written as DNA, the CDR3 is TGTGCCAGCAGCCAAGATCAGGGCAGTGTGAACACTGAAGCTTTCTTT. Drawing the rest from reference TRBV14 and TRBJ1-1, the complete variable domain is EAGVTQFPSHSVIEKGQTVTLRCDPISGHDNLYWYRRVMGKEIKFLLHFVKESKQDESGMPNNRFLAERTGGTYSTLKVQPAELEDSGVYFCASSQDQGSVNTEAFFGQGTRLTVV.

This chain links TRBV6-5 with TRBJ1-1, with 8 bases aligning to TRBD1. V lost 3 bases to trimming and J lost 6 bases; unmatched junction nucleotides: 6. The CDR3 covers 14 residues. Germline CDR1 MNHEY, CDR2 SVGAGI. CDR3 sequence (DNA): TGTGCCAGCAGTTATAGGACAGGGATCGCTGAAGCTTTCTTT. Its translation is CASSYRTGIAEAFF.

The chain recombines TRBV7-9 with TRBJ1-2; 7 bases align to TRBD1. CDR3 size: 14 residues. Germline values: CDR1 SEHNR, CDR2 FQNEAQ (reference sequence). With 4 bases clipped from V and 5 bases from J, the junction kept 7 bases outside the gene matches. CDR3 residues: CASSSRGAHYGYTF. CDR3 bases: TGTGCCAGCAGCTCCAGGGGGGCGCATTATGGCTACACCTTC.

Only one count was recorded for this clone. The chain employs TRBV19 and TRBJ1-2; 8 bases are a match to TRBD1. Germline loops: CDR1 LNHDA, CDR2 SQIVND (reference sequence). CDR3 length equals 15 residues. Trimming cost V 2 bases and J 4 bases; bases outside gene matches: 6. The chain's CDR3 is CASSIRTGSPYGYTF. The CDR3 DNA reads TGTGCCAGTAGTATACGGACAGGGTCCCCCTATGGCTACACCTTC.

The V call is TRBV14, the J call TRBJ1-2; D unclear. There are 12 residues in the CDR3. From germline, CDR1 is SGHDN and CDR2 FVKESK. Deletions cut 0 bases from V and 8 bases from J, with 7 bases between. The CDR3 is CASSQERAGYTF. CDR3 sequence (DNA): TGTGCCAGCAGCCAAGAGCGGGCCGGCTACACCTTC.

The chain links TRBV11-1 to TRBJ2-3; tentatively, D is TRBD2 (6 bases). Germline CDR1 and CDR2: SGHAT and FQDESV (reference sequence). With 1 base removed from V and 6 bases from J, the gap between germline ends came to 17 bases. This CDR3 contains 16 residues. DNA for the CDR3: TGTGCCAGCAGCTTAGGACTAGTGGGCCTTTGGGATACGCAGTATTTT. It codes for CASSLGLVGLWDTQYF.

J is TRBJ2-7 and V is TRBV10-2; possible D gene TRBD2, 5 bases. Germline V gives CDR1 WSHSY, CDR2 SAAADI. Trimming stripped 0 bases from V and 6 bases from J, with 15 bases between. This CDR3 has 15 amino acids. Written as DNA, the CDR3 is TGCGCCAGCAGTGAGTCAAAAGGTTTGAGGGCCGAGCAGTACTTC. Translating gives CASSESKGLRAEQYF.

J is TRBJ1-4 and V is TRBV15; TRBD1 is a possible D gene (6 bases). The CDR3 runs to 15 residues. V shed 1 base and J shed 5 bases, with 11 bases lying between them. Germline CDR1 and CDR2: LNHNV and YYDKDF (reference sequence). In DNA, the CDR3 is TGTGCCACCAGCAGAGTCTGGCAGGGGAATGAAAAACTGTTTTTT. Its translation is CATSRVWQGNEKLFF.

The chain recombines TRBV7-9 with TRBJ2-1; the match to TRBD2 covers 11 bases. CDR1 SEHNR and CDR2 FQNEAQ come from the germline V gene (reference sequence). The junction had 15 bases not matched to a gene; V was cut back by 10 bases and J by 4 bases. This CDR3 is 17 amino acids long. The CDR3 DNA reads TGTGCCATTGGGGGGCCTAGCGGGAGGCCTATATACAATGAGCAGTTCTTC. Its translation is CAIGGPSGRPIYNEQFF.

In DNA, the CDR3 is TGTGCCTGGATTAACGACAGGCCCACCGGGGAGCTGTTTTTT. Translating gives CAWINDRPTGELFF. The V and J genes are TRBV30 and TRBJ2-2, with D tentatively TRBD1 (6 bases). Between the trimmed V and J ends, which lost 4 bases and 4 bases, there was a span of 13 bases. The CDR3 has 14 residues. Germline V CDR1 and CDR2: GTSNPN, SVGIG (reference sequence).

The chain carries TRBV7-2 and TRBJ2-2, with 9 bases matching TRBD2. This CDR3 region has 15 residues. The germline V gene encodes CDR1 SGHTA and CDR2 FQGNSA. Trimming at V came to 5 bases and at J to 4 bases, leaving 5 bases not matched to a gene. In DNA form, the CDR3 reads TGTGCCAGCAGCCCTAGCGGGGCGGGCACCGGGGAGCTGTTTTTT. It specifies CASSPSGAGTGELFF.

The chain employs TRBV5-5 and TRBJ2-2, with 7 bases aligning to TRBD1. The V and J ends lost 3 bases and 5 bases, in that order; junction bases with no gene match: 7. This CDR3 is built from 15 residues. CDR1 SGHKS and CDR2 YYEKEE come from the germline V gene (reference sequence). The CDR3 region is CASSSGTVRTGELFF. CDR3 bases: TGTGCCAGCAGCTCTGGGACAGTGAGGACCGGGGAGCTGTTTTTT.

The CDR3 reads CASSFAPGVYGYTF. CDR3 sequence (DNA): TGTGCCAGCAGTTTTGCGCCAGGCGTCTATGGCTACACCTTC. The chain uses TRBV28 and TRBJ1-2; D remains ambiguous. In germline, CDR1 is MDHEN, CDR2 SYDVKM. V was cut by 3 bases and J by 4 bases, with 12 bases left in between. CDR3 length: 14 amino acids.

The rearrangement links TRBV6-5 to TRBJ1-2; D gene unclear. Germline values: CDR1 MNHEY, CDR2 SVGAGI. Trimming removed 8 bases from V and 0 bases from J, with 10 bases in between. The CDR3 totals 13 residues. CDR3 DNA: TGTGCCAGCCACGGGGAAGCTAACTATGGCTACACCTTC. Residues: CASHGEANYGYTF.

This clone was seen only once. The rearrangement joins TRBV12-1 to TRBJ2-7; TRBD2 was called by the table and not checked on the DNA. TRBV12-1 has pseudogene status. This CDR3 is 18 amino acids long. CDR3 nucleotides: TGTGCCAGCAGCTTCGGGACTAGCGGGGGGGTTCGGGCCTACGAGCAGTACTTC. Residues: CASSFGTSGGVRAYEQYF.

This chain links TRBV19 with TRBJ2-1, with a tentative D call TRBD1 (6 bases). The length of the CDR3 is 13 residues. Trimming pared 10 bases from V and 6 bases from J, leaving 16 bases between. Germline V gives CDR1 LNHDA, CDR2 SQIVND (reference sequence). The CDR3: CATMVQGINEQFF. The CDR3 DNA follows: TGTGCCACCATGGTGCAGGGGATCAATGAGCAGTTCTTC.

The rearrangement joins TRBV18 to TRBJ1-3; a possible D gene is TRBD1 (5 bases). This CDR3 region has 15 residues. Germline V gene sequence: CDR1 KGHSH, CDR2 LQKENI. V lost 6 bases, J lost 0 bases, and 12 bases lay in between. The CDR3 sequence is CASSRGGDSGNTIYF. The CDR3, as DNA: TGTGCCAGCTCGAGGGGCGGGGACTCTGGAAACACCATATATTTT. Variable domain in full (rest from reference TRBV18 and TRBJ1-3): NAGVMQNPRHLVRRRGQEARLRCSPMKGHSHVYWYRQLPEEGLKFMVYLQKENIIDESGMPKERFSAEFPKEGPSILRIQQVVRGDSAAYFCASSRGGDSGNTIYFGEGSWLTVV.

This clone has a single count. An end of the junction differs from the germline gene, which may be a read error. The chain uses TRBV7-7 and TRBJ1-3; D is possibly TRBD1 (5 bases). The length of the CDR3 is 16 residues. Germline CDR1 and CDR2: SSHAT and FNYEAQ (reference sequence). CDR3 in amino acids: CASSAEEGISGNTIYF. DNA for the CDR3: TGTGCTAGCAGCGCAGAGGAGGGGATCTCTGGAAACACCATATATTTT.

The chain recombines TRBV5-6 with TRBJ1-1; 7 nucleotides match TRBD1. The CDR3 is 12 amino acids. Germline values: CDR1 SGHDT, CDR2 YYEEEE. Trimming removed 4 bases from V and 6 bases from J; junction bases left unmatched: 3. The CDR3 loop reads CASSQGTAEAFF. The CDR3 bases are TGTGCCAGCAGCCAAGGGACAGCTGAAGCTTTCTTT.